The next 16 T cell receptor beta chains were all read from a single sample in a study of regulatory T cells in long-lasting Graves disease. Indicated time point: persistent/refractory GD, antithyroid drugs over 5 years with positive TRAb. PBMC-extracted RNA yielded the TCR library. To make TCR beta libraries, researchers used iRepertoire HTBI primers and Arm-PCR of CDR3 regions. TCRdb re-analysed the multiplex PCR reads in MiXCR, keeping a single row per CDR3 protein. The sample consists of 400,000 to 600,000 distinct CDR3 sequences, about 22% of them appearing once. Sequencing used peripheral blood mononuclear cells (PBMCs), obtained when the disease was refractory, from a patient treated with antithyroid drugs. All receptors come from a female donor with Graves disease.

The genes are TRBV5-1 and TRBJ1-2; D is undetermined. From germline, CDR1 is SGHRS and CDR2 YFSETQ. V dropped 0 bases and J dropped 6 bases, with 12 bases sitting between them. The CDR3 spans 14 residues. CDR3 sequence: CASSLDSSRDGYTF. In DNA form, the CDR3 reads TGCGCCAGCAGCTTGGACAGTTCGCGGGATGGCTACACCTTC.

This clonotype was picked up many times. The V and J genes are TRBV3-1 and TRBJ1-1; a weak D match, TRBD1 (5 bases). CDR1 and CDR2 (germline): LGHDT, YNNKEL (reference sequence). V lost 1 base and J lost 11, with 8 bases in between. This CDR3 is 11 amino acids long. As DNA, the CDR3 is TGTGCCAGCAGCCAAGGGGGCGCCGCTTTCTTT. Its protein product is CASSQGGAAFF. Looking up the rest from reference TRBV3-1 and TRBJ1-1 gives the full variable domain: DTAVSQTPKYLVTQMGNDKSIKCEQNLGHDTMYWYKQDSKKFLKIMFSYNNKELIINETVPNRFSPKSPDKAHLNLHINSLELGDSAVYFCASSQGGAAFFGQGTRLTVV.

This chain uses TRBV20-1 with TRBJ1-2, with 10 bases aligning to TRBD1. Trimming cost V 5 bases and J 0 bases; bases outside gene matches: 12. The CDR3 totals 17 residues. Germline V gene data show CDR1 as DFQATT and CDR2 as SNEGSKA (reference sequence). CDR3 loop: CSAPLTGGVGTNYGYTF. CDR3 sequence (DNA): TGCAGTGCTCCCCTGACAGGGGGCGTTGGTACTAACTATGGCTACACCTTC.

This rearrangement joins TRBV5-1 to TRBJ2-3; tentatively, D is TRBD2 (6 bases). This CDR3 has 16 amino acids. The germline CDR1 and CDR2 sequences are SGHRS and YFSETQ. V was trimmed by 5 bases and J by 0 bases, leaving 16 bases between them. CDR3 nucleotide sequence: TGCGCCAGCAGTTCAGGCCCGCGGGATAGCACAGATACGCAGTATTTT. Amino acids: CASSSGPRDSTDTQYF.

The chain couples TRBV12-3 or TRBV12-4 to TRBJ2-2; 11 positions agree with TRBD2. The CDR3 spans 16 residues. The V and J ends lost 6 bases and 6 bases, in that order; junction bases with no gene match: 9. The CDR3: CASSTTLAGGAGELFF. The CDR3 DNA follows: TGTGCCAGCAGCACTACCCTAGCGGGGGGTGCCGGGGAGCTGTTTTTT.

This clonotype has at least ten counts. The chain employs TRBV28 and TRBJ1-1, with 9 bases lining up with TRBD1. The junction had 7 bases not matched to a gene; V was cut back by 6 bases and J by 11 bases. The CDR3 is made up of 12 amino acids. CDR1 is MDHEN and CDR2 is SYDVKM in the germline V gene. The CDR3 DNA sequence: TGTGCCAGCAGCCGGCGGGACAGGGCGGCTTTCTTT. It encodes CASSRRDRAAFF.

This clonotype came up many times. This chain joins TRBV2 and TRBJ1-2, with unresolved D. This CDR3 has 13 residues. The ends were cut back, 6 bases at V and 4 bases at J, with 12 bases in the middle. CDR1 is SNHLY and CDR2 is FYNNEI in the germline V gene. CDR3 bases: TGTGCCAGCAGGCAGGACTTTCTCTATGGCTACACCTTC. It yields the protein CASRQDFLYGYTF.

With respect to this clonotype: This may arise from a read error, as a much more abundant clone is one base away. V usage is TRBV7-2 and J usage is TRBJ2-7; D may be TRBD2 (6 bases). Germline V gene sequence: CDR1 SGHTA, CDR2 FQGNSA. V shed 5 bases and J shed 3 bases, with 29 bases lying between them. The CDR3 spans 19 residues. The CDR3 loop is CASSLLSGTLKTSYYEQYF. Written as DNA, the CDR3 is TGTGCCAGCAGCCTCCTCTCCGGGACTCTCAAGACGAGTTACTACGAGCAGTACTTC.

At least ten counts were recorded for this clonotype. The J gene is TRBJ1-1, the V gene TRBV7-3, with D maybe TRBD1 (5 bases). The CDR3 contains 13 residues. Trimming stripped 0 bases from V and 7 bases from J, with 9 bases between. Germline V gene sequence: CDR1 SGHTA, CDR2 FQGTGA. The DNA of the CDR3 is TGTGCCAGCAGCTTAACGACAGTAGGTGAAGCTTTCTTT. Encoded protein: CASSLTTVGEAFF.

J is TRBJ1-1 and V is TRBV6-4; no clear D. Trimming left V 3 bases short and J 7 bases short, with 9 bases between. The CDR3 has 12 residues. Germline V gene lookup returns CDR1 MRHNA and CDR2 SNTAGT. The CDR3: CASSDLGGEAFF. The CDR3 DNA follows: TGTGCCAGCAGTGATTTAGGTGGTGAAGCTTTCTTT.

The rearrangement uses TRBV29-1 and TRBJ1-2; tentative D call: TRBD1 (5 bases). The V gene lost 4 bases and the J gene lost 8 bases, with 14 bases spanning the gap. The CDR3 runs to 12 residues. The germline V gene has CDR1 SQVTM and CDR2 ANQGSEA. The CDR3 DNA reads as TGCAGCGTTGTCCGGGGCGAGAGGGGCTACACCTTC. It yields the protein CSVVRGERGYTF.

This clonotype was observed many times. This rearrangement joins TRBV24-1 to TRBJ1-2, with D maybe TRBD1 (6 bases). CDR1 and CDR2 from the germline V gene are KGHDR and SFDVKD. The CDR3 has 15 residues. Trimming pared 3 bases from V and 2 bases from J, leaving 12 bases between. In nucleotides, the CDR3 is TGTGCCACCAGTGATCCAGGAGGGGGGAACTATGGCTACACCTTC. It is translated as CATSDPGGGNYGYTF.

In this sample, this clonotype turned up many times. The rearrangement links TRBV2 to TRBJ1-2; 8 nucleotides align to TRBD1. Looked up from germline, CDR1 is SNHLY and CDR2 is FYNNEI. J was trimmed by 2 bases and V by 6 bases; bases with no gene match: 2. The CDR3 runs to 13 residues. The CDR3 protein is CASRDRANYGYTF. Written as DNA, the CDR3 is TGTGCCAGCAGGGACAGGGCAAACTATGGCTACACCTTC.

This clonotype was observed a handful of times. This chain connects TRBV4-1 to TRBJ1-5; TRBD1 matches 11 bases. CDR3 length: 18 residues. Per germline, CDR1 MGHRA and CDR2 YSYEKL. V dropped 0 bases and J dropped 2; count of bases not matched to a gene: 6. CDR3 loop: CASSQEGQGVFGNQPQHF. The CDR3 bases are TGCGCCAGCAGCCAAGAGGGACAGGGGGTTTTTGGCAATCAGCCCCAGCATTTT.

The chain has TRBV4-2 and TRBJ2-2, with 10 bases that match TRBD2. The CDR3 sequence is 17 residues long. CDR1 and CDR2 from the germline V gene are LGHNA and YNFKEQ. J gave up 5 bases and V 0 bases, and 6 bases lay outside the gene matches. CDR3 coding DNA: TGTGCCAGCAGCCAAGATCCCCTAGCGGGAGAAACCGGGGAGCTGTTTTTT. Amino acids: CASSQDPLAGETGELFF.

CDR3 amino acids: CASSDPSNTEAFF. The CDR3 DNA follows: TGTGCCAGCAGTGACCCTTCCAACACTGAAGCTTTCTTT. This chain connects TRBV6-1 to TRBJ1-1; no definite D call. Germline CDR1 and CDR2: MNHNS and SASEGT. The CDR3 has 13 residues. V was trimmed by 3 bases and J by 2 bases, leaving 7 bases between them.